These 18 T cell receptor beta chains were sequenced from one sample in a study of blood T cell repertoires in COVID-19 (dated by TCRdb to 2018 to 2021). The library was built by means of the immunoSEQ multiplex PCR assay. TCRdb's version of the immuneACCESS table is confined to in-frame rearrangements and falls short of the full clone set. An unresolved V gene accounts for under half of the shortfall where checked; the remainder is of unknown origin. Across this sample there are 100,000 to 150,000 clones, with roughly 80% seen only once. In total, the top ten clones hold approximately 6% of the sample. What was sequenced was peripheral blood. Every receptor here comes from a man aged 80 or over with COVID-19, enrolled during active disease.

CDR3 nucleotide sequence: TGTGCCAGCAGCTTAGTCCCCTACGCGGCTAGCGGGAGCAATGAGCAGTTCTTC. Protein sequence: CASSLVPYAASGSNEQFF. The gene calls are TRBV7-3 and TRBJ2-1, with 10 bases identical to TRBD2. CDR1 SGHTA and CDR2 FQGTGA come from the germline V gene. V lost 2 bases and J lost 6; bases outside the gene matches: 13. This CDR3 comprises 18 residues.

CDR3 bases: TGCGCCAGCAGTGGTGCGGCGGACAGATATGATTCCTACAATGAGCAGTTCTTC. It is translated as CASSGAADRYDSYNEQFF. J is TRBJ2-1 and V is TRBV10-1; TRBD1 might be the D (6 bases). This CDR3 region has 18 residues. V was cut by 4 bases and J by 1 base, with 20 bases left in between. The germline V gene encodes CDR1 WNHNN and CDR2 SYGVQD (reference sequence).

This clone appeared once. This rearrangement joins TRBV7-2 to TRBJ2-3, with a weak D call TRBD1 (5 bases). The germline CDR1 and CDR2 sequences are SGHTA and FQGNSA. This CDR3 is built from 14 residues. The ends were cut back, 4 bases at V and 3 bases at J, with 11 bases in the middle. CDR3 sequence (DNA): TGTGCCAGCAGCTCGACAGCTAGAACAGATACGCAGTATTTT. This codes for CASSSTARTDTQYF.

The chain recombines TRBV6-4 with TRBJ1-2; no firm D call. CDR3 length equals 15 residues. V lost 6 bases and J lost 0, with 14 bases in between. The germline V gene has CDR1 MRHNA and CDR2 SNTAGT. CDR3 bases: TGTGCCAGCAGGCCCACGCCCGGAGCTAACTATGGCTACACCTTC. It encodes CASRPTPGANYGYTF.

This clone occurred once. The chain has TRBV3-1 (or the pseudogene TRBV3-2) and TRBJ2-3; D perhaps matches TRBD2 (6 bases). Germline V gene data show CDR1 as LGHDT and CDR2 as YNNKEL (reference sequence). CDR3 size: 15 residues. Between the trimmed V and J ends, which lost 4 bases and 3 bases, there was a span of 14 bases. CDR3 sequence reads: CASSPVSGSTDTQYF. The CDR3 coding sequence is TGTGCCAGCAGCCCGGTTAGCGGATCAACAGATACGCAGTATTTT.

V and J are TRBV2 and TRBJ1-2; a possible D gene is TRBD1 (5 bases). From germline, CDR1 is SNHLY and CDR2 FYNNEI. There are 15 residues in the CDR3. Trimming took 4 bases from V and 2 from J, leaving 14 bases between them. This CDR3 is CASSVGAAKNYGYTF. The CDR3 DNA follows: TGTGCCAGCAGTGTTGGGGCCGCTAAAAACTATGGCTACACCTTC.

This sequence joins TRBV5-1 and TRBJ2-2, with TRBD2 matching over 11 bases. Germline trimming cut 4 bases from V and 6 bases from J; bases unmatched to any gene: 11. The CDR3 is 17 amino acids. Germline assignment: CDR1 SGHRS and CDR2 YFSETQ. CDR3 amino acids: CASSPRGLAVDAGELFF. For the CDR3, the DNA is TGCGCCAGCAGCCCGAGGGGACTAGCGGTTGACGCCGGGGAGCTGTTTTTT.

The chain couples TRBV7-6 to TRBJ2-2; D is possibly TRBD1 (6 bases). V was cut by 8 bases and J by 1 base, with 11 bases left in between. CDR1 is SGHVS and CDR2 is FNYEAQ in the germline V gene. CDR3 length: 14 amino acids. The CDR3 DNA reads TGTGCCAGCGTAAAGGGACAGAACACCGGGGAGCTGTTTTTT. The encoded protein is CASVKGQNTGELFF.

This clone was counted a few times. The chain links TRBV28 to TRBJ1-3, with D possibly being TRBD1 (5 bases). This CDR3 is 14 amino acids long. From germline, CDR1 is MDHEN and CDR2 SYDVKM. Trimming shortened V by 10 bases and J by 0 bases, and 13 bases separated the two germline ends. The CDR3 here is CATSGSSSGNTIYF. DNA for the CDR3: TGTGCCACTTCAGGGTCTAGCTCTGGAAACACCATATATTTT.

V and J are TRBV12-3 or TRBV12-4 and TRBJ1-2, with no clear D. V was pared by 5 bases and J by 2 bases, with 6 bases between. The CDR3 totals 12 residues. The DNA of the CDR3 is TGTGCCAGCAGTCCTCAGAACTATGGCTACACCTTC. Its translation is CASSPQNYGYTF.

The J gene is TRBJ2-7, the V gene TRBV5-1; D is perhaps TRBD1 (5 bases). The CDR3 consists of 15 residues. Per germline, CDR1 SGHRS and CDR2 YFSETQ. Trimming removed 3 bases from V and 5 bases from J, with 18 bases in between. DNA for the CDR3: TGCGCCAGCAGCTGGATGGTCAGGGTAGTCCACGAGCAGTACTTC. As protein: CASSWMVRVVHEQYF. Combining the CDR3 with reference TRBV5-1 and TRBJ2-7 gives the whole variable domain KAGVTQTPRYLIKTRGQQVTLSCSPISGHRSVSWYQQTPGQGLQFLFEYFSETQRNKGNFPGRFSGRQFSNSRSEMNVSTLELGDSALYLCASSWMVRVVHEQYFGPGTRLTVT.

This chain joins TRBV6-5 and TRBJ1-2; TRBD1 agrees at 7 bases. From germline, CDR1 is MNHEY and CDR2 SVGAGI. Trimming took 4 bases from V and 4 from J; bases not matched to a gene: 6. The CDR3 covers 14 residues. CDR3 amino acids: CASSSTTGSYGYTF. The CDR3 DNA follows: TGTGCCAGCAGTTCCACGACAGGGTCCTATGGCTACACCTTC.

The rearrangement uses TRBV7-6 and TRBJ2-1; the D gene is possibly TRBD2 (5 bases). This CDR3 is 15 amino acids long. Germline CDR1 and CDR2: SGHVS and FNYEAQ. V was trimmed by 5 bases and J by 0 bases, leaving 11 bases between them. The CDR3, as DNA: TGTGCCAGCAGCCGGAGGAGTAGCTCCTACAATGAGCAGTTCTTC. Its protein is CASSRRSSSYNEQFF. The full variable domain, in which reference TRBV7-6 and TRBJ2-1 provide the parts outside the CDR3, is GAGVSQSPRYKVTKRGQDVALRCDPISGHVSLYWYRQALGQGPEFLTYFNYEAQQDKSGLPNDRFSAERPEGSISTLTIQRTEQRDSAMYRCASSRRSSSYNEQFFGPGTRLTVL.

This clone has just one count. The chain joins TRBV18 to TRBJ1-1; D is perhaps TRBD1 (6 bases). V was cut by 1 base and J by 1 base, with 7 bases left in between. The CDR3 contains 14 residues. From germline, CDR1 is KGHSH and CDR2 LQKENI. The CDR3 is CASSPRQANTEAFF. The CDR3 nucleotides are TGTGCCAGCTCACCACGACAGGCGAACACTGAAGCTTTCTTT.

J is TRBJ2-1 and V is TRBV28, with 7 nucleotides matching TRBD2. CDR1 is MDHEN and CDR2 is SYDVKM in the germline V gene. This CDR3 is 14 amino acids long. Unmatched junction bases numbered 12, after V lost 4 bases and J lost 12 bases. The CDR3 DNA is TGTGCCAGCAGTTCCCCTCGAGGGAGGGCTACGCAGTTCTTC. It specifies CASSSPRGRATQFF.

The V call is TRBV2, the J call TRBJ1-5; weak D call: TRBD1 (6 bases). CDR3 length equals 13 residues. The V gene lost 6 bases and the J gene lost 7 bases, with 13 bases spanning the gap. The V gene's germline CDR1 is SNHLY and CDR2 FYNNEI. CDR3 region: CASSQGGGQPQHF. The CDR3 nucleotides read TGTGCCAGCAGCCAAGGGGGGGGCCAGCCCCAGCATTTT.

V and J are TRBV10-3 and TRBJ2-5, with 8 bases identical to TRBD2. CDR3 length: 15 amino acids. J lost 5 bases, V lost 6 bases, and 11 bases had no gene match. Germline CDR1 and CDR2: ENHRY and SYGVKD. CDR3 in amino acids: CAISQLGRVWETQYF. CDR3 DNA sequence: TGTGCCATCAGCCAACTCGGGAGGGTGTGGGAGACCCAGTACTTC.

This clone was detected a few times. The chain carries TRBV10-3 and TRBJ1-5; tentative D call: TRBD1 (5 bases). The germline V gene has CDR1 ENHRY and CDR2 SYGVKD. V lost 4 bases and J 10 bases, leaving 14 bases between the germline ends. The CDR3 is made up of 13 amino acids. The CDR3 reads CAISGDSFSPQHF. CDR3 sequence (DNA): TGTGCCATCAGTGGGGACTCCTTTTCCCCCCAGCATTTT.